A selection of T cell receptor beta chains follows, all from one sample in a study of blood T cell repertoires in COVID-19. The method was immunoSEQ multiplex PCR; TCRdb's version includes in-frame clones alone and lacks a portion of them. The repertoire holds around 130,000 clones, with roughly 78% as singletons. The sequenced sample consisted of peripheral blood. These receptors all come from a man between 60 and 75 years old with active or convalescent COVID-19. Each CDR3 is given without its conserved first and last residue.

11,TRBV13,TRBJ1-2,ASSFTQGYGYT
14,TRBV6-5,TRBJ2-1,ASSYSAGLAYNEQF
16,TRBV4-1,TRBJ2-1,ASSQGLAGGRNYNEQF
13,TRBV3-1/TRBV3-2,TRBJ1-4,ASSPAGRLGEKLF
13,TRBV9,TRBJ2-7,ASSVDLSGSYEQY
11,TRBV7-7,TRBJ1-1,ASSLDRNTEAF
12,TRBV9,TRBJ1-1,ASSVVGGGPEAF
13,TRBV5-5,TRBJ1-2,ASSLASQGAYGYT
14,TRBV5-6,TRBJ2-5,ASSWSRGTWLETQY
12,TRBV10-3,TRBJ2-7,AIREWDTAYEQY
12,TRBV27,TRBJ2-7,ASSLRTSIYEQY
11,TRBV2,TRBJ2-2,ASSKGAARELF
11,TRBV5-1,TRBJ2-1,ASTTGEYNEQF
11,TRBV29-1,TRBJ2-7,SVETGGTDEQY
10,TRBV19,TRBJ1-1,ASSITRTEAF
12,TRBV7-2,TRBJ2-3,ASSLSQGQNTQY
12,TRBV18,TRBJ2-3,ASSVSGQSDTQY
16,TRBV4-1,TRBJ2-1,ASSPTGGASGLLDEQF
10,TRBV9,TRBJ1-1,ASSPRGEKAF
10,TRBV12-3/TRBV12-4,TRBJ2-2,ASSLGSGELF
12,TRBV5-1,TRBJ2-2,ASSWQGYTGELF
13,TRBV15,TRBJ2-3,ATRPDRAGTDTQY
12,TRBV6-7,TRBJ1-3,ASSFVLSGNTIY
10,TRBV28,TRBJ1-1,ASRSVGTEAF
12,TRBV19,TRBJ2-2,ASSYRESTGELF
13,TRBV5-1,TRBJ1-5,ASSLSGTLNQPQH
13,TRBV18,TRBJ2-5,ASSQGTGNQETQY
14,TRBV7-2,TRBJ2-1,ASSAGTSGSSGEQF
9,TRBV30,TRBJ2-1,ALTEYNEQF
11,TRBV6-5,TRBJ1-4,ASSGVTGEKLF
16,TRBV21-1,TRBJ2-1,ASGRDREAGGQYNEQF
16,TRBV18,TRBJ1-1,ASSPSRSVQGARDEAF
14,TRBV2,TRBJ2-1,ASSALAGDLGGEQF
12,TRBV4-3,TRBJ2-7,ASSQDRGADEQY
11,TRBV28,TRBJ1-2,ASSLPQGYGYT
12,TRBV7-2,TRBJ2-7,ASREPGLSYEQY
13,TRBV19,TRBJ1-2,ASSRTGGWNYGYT
15,TRBV13,TRBJ2-3,ASSLAAGGTSTDTQY
12,TRBV7-9,TRBJ2-7,ASSLGQDTYEQY
15,TRBV6-1,TRBJ2-2,ASSEIGLAANTGELF
12,TRBV2,TRBJ2-7,ASKGDRGPYEQY
10,TRBV12-3/TRBV12-4,TRBJ1-2,ASSFPRGGYT
12,TRBV18,TRBJ2-3,ASSQGQATDTQY
12,TRBV5-3,TRBJ2-7,ARSFSGRNYEQY
12,TRBV5-4,TRBJ2-3,ASSEGLETNTQY
15,TRBV7-2,TRBJ2-5,ASSLGRLAGGLETQY
15,TRBV9,TRBJ2-1,ASSDPRTSGLYNEQF
15,TRBV7-2,TRBJ2-2,ASSLRQTSGLAGELF
14,TRBV7-3,TRBJ2-1,ASSLTGGAANNEQF
11,TRBV5-1,TRBJ2-7,ASSFSGVGEQY
12,TRBV18,TRBJ2-3,ATNILGSRDTQY
12,TRBV10-3,TRBJ2-3,AISGGQDTDTQY
13,TRBV27,TRBJ2-7,ASSLGGTSSHEQY
10,TRBV2,TRBJ2-4,AAALAKNIQY
12,TRBV15,TRBJ2-7,ATSLAGPAYEQY
13,TRBV28,TRBJ2-5,ASSRTTGGGETQY
13,TRBV24-1,TRBJ2-3,ATSDFWQGRDTQY
13,TRBV10-3,TRBJ2-5,AIDNRGQGKETQY
13,TRBV3-1/TRBV3-2,TRBJ2-7,ASSSLDSNFYEQY
12,TRBV5-6,TRBJ2-3,ASSLTSGADTQY